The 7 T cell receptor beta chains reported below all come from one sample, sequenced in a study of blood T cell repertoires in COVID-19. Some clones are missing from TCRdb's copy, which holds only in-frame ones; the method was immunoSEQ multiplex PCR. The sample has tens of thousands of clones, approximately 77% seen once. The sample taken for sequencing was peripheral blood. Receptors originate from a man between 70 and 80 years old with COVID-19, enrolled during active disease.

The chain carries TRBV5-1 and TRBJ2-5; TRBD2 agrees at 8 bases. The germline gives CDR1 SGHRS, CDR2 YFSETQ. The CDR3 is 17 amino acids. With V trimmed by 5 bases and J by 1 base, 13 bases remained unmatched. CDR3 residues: CASRGGAGVVAQETQYF. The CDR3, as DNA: TGCGCCAGCAGGGGGGGAGCGGGAGTCGTTGCCCAAGAGACCCAGTACTTC. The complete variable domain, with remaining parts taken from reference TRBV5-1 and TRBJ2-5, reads KAGVTQTPRYLIKTRGQQVTLSCSPISGHRSVSWYQQTPGQGLQFLFEYFSETQRNKGNFPGRFSGRQFSNSRSEMNVSTLELGDSALYLCASRGGAGVVAQETQYFGPGTRLLVL.

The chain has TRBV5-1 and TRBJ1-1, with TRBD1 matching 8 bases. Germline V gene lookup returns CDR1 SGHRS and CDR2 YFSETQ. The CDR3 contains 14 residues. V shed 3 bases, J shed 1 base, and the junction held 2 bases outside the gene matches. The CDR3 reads CASSSGGRNTEAFF. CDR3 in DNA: TGCGCCAGCAGCTCAGGGGGCAGGAACACTGAAGCTTTCTTT. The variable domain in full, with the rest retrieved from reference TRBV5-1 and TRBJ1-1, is KAGVTQTPRYLIKTRGQQVTLSCSPISGHRSVSWYQQTPGQGLQFLFEYFSETQRNKGNFPGRFSGRQFSNSRSEMNVSTLELGDSALYLCASSSGGRNTEAFFGQGTRLTVV.

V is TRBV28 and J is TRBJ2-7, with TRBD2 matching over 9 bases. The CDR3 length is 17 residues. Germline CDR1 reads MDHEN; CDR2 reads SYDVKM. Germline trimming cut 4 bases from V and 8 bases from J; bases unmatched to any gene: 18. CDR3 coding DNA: TGTGCCAGCAGTTCGTCCTCGGCGCGGGGAGCGGGAGGCAAGCAGTACTTC. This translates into CASSSSSARGAGGKQYF.

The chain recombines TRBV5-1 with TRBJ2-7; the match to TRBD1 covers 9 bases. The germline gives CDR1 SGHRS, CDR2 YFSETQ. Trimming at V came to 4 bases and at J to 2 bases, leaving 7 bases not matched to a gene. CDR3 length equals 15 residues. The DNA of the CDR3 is TGCGCCAGCAGCCGAGACAGGGGGGAAACCTACGAGCAGTACTTC. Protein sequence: CASSRDRGETYEQYF. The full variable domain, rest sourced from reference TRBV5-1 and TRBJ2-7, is KAGVTQTPRYLIKTRGQQVTLSCSPISGHRSVSWYQQTPGQGLQFLFEYFSETQRNKGNFPGRFSGRQFSNSRSEMNVSTLELGDSALYLCASSRDRGETYEQYFGPGTRLTVT.

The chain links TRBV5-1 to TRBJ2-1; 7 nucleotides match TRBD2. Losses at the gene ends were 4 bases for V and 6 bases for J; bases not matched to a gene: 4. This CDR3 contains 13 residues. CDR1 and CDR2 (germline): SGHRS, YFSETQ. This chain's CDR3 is CASSKGGSNEQFF. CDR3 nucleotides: TGCGCCAGCAGCAAGGGCGGGAGCAATGAGCAGTTCTTC.

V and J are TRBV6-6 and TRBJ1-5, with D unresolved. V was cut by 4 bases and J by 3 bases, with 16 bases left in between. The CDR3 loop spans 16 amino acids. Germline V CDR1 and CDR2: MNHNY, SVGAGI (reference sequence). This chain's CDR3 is CASSLLSGRYNQPQHF. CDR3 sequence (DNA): TGTGCCAGCAGTTTACTGAGTGGTCGGTACAATCAGCCCCAGCATTTT.

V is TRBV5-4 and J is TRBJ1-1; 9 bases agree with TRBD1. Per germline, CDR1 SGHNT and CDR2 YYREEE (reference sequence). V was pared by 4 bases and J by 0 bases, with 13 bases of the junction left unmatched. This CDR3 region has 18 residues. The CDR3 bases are TGTGCCAGCAGCCCCCAGGGACAGGGATTTGTGGTGAACACTGAAGCTTTCTTT. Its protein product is CASSPQGQGFVVNTEAFF.